This entry is about one T cell receptor (beta chain). Its antigen is unknown. The record originates from a study of cytomegalovirus exposure and HLA in healthy donors. The study, taken as a whole, reports: Indistinguishable V segments, including TRBV6-2 and TRBV6-3, were excluded.

CDR3 length equals 17 residues. The ends lost 0 bases at V and 3 bases at J; junction bases unmatched: 6. CDR1 SGHRS and CDR2 YFSETQ come from the germline V gene. 13 Jbeta primers and 60 Vbeta primers were used for the PCR. TCRdb's copy holds only in-frame clones and misses some; the assay was immunoSEQ multiplex PCR. The sample contains about 170,000 clones, 73% of which appear only once. The genes are TRBV5-1 and TRBJ2-2; 9 bases are shared with TRBD1. Material for sequencing was PBMCs. This clonotype was obtained from a woman aged 18-30 years in good health and CMV-seropositive. CDR3 in DNA: TGCGCCAGCAGCTTGGCCCGGACAGGGGCGGACACCGGGGAGCTGTTTTTT. This encodes CASSLARTGADTGELFF.